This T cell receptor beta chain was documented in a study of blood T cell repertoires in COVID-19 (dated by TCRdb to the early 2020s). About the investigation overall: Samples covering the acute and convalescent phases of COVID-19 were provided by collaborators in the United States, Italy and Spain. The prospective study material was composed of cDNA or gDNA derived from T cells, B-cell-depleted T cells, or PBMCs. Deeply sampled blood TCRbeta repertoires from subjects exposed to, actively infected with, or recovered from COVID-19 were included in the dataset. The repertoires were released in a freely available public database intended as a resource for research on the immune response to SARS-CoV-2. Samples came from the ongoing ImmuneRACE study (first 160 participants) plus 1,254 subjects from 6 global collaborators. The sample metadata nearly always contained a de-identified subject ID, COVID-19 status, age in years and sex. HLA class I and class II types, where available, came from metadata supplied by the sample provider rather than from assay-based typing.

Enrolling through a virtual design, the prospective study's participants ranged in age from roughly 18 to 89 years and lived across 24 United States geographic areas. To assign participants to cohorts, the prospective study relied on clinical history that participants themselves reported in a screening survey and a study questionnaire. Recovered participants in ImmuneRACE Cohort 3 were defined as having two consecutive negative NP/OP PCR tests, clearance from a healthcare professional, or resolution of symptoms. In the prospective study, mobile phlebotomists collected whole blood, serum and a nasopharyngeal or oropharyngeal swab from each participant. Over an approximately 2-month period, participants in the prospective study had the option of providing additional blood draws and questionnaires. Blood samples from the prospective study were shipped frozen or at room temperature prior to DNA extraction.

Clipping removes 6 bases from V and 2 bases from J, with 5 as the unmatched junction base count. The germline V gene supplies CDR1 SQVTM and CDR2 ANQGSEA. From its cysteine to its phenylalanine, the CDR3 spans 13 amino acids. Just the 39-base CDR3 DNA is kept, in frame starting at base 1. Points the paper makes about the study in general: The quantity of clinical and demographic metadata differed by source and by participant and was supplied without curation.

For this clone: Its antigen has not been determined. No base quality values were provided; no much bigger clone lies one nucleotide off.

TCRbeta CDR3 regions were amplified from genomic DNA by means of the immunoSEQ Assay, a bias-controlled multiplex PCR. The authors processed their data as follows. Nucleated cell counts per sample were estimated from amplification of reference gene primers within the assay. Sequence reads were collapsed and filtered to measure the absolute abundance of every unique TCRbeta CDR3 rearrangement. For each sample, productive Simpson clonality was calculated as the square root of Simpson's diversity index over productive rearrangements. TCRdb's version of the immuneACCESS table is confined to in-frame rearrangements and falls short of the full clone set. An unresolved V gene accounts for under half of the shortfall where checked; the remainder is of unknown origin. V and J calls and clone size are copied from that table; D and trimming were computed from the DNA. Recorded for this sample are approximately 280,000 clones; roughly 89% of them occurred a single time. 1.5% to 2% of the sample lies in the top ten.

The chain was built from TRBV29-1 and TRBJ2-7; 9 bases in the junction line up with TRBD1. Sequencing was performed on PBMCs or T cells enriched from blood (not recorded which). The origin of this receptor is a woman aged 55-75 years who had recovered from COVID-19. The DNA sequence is TGCAGCGTGGCGGGACAGGGCACCTACGAGCAGTACTTC. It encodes CSVAGQGTYEQYF.